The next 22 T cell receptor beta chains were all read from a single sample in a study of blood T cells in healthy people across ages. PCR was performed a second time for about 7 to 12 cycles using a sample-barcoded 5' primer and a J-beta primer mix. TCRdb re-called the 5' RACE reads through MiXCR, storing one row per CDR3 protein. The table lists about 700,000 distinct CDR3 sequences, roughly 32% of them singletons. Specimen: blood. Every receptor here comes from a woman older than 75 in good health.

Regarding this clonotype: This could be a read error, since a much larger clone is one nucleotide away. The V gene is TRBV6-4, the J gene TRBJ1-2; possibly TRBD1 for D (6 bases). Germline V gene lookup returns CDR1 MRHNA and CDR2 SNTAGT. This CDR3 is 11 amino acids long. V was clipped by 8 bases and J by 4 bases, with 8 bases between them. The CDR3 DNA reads TGTGCCAGCCGGGACACCTATGGCTACACCTTC. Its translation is CASRDTYGYTF.

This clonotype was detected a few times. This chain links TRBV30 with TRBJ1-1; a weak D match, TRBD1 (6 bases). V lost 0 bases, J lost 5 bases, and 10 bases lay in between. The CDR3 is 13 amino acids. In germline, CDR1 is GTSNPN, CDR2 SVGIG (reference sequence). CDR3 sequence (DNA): TGTGCCTGGAGTGTAGGGGGAGGGACTGAAGCTTTCTTT. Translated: CAWSVGGGTEAFF.

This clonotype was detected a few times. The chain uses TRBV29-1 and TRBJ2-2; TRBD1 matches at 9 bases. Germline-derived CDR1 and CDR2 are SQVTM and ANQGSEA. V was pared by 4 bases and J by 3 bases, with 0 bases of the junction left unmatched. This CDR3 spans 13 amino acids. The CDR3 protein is CSVGTGDTGELFF. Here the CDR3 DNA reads TGCAGCGTTGGGACAGGGGACACCGGGGAGCTGTTTTTT.

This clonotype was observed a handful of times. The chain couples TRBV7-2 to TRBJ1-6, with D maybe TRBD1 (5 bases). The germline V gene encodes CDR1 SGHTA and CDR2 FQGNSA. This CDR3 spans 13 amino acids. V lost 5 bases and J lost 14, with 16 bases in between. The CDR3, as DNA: TGTGCCAGCAGCCCCGGGGCCACTTGGTCCCTCCACTTT. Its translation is CASSPGATWSLHF.

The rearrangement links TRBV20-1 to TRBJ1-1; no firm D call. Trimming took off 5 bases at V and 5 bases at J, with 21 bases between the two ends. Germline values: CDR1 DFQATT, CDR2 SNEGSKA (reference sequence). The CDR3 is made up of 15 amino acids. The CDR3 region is CSAPLPSGERTEAFF. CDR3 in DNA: TGCAGTGCTCCTCTTCCCAGCGGGGAAAGGACTGAAGCTTTCTTT.

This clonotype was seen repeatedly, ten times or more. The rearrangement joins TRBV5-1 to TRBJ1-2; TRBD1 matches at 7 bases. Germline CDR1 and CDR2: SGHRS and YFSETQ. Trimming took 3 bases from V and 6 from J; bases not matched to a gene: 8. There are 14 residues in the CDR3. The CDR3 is CASSYSTGADGYTF. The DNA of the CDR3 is TGCGCCAGCAGCTATAGTACAGGGGCGGATGGCTACACCTTC.

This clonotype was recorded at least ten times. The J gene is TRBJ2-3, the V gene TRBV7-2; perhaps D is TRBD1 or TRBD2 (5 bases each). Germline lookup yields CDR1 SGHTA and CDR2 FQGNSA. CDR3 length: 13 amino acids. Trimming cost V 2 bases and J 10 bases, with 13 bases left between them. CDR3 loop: CASSLSRQGAQYF. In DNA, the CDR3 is TGTGCCAGCAGCTTAAGTCGGCAGGGAGCGCAGTATTTT.

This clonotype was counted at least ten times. CDR3 sequence reads: CASSQTAWEQFF. The CDR3 coding sequence is TGTGCCAGCAGCCAAACAGCGTGGGAGCAGTTCTTC. This chain joins TRBV3-1 and TRBJ2-1; the D is unclear. Germline V gene lookup returns CDR1 LGHDT and CDR2 YNNKEL (reference sequence). V lost 2 bases and J lost 10, with 9 bases in between. The CDR3 runs 12 residues.

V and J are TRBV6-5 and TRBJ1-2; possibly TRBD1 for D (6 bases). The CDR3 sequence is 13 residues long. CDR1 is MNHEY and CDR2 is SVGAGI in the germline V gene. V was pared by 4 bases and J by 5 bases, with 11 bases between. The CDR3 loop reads CASSSGGEYGYTF. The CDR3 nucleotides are TGTGCCAGCAGTTCGGGGGGCGAGTATGGCTACACCTTC.

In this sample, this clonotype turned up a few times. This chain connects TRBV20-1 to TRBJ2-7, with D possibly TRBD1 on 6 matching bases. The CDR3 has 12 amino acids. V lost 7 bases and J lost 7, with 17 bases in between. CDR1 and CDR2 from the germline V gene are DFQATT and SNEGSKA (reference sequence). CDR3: CSGQVYGNEQYF. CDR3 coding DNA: TGCAGTGGACAGGTTTATGGCAATGAGCAGTACTTC.

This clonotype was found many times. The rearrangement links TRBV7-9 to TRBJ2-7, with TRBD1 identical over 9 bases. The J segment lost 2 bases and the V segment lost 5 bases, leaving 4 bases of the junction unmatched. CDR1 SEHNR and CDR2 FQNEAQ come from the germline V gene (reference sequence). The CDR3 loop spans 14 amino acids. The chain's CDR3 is CASSADRGTYEQYF. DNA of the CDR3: TGTGCCAGCAGCGCGGACAGGGGAACCTACGAGCAGTACTTC.

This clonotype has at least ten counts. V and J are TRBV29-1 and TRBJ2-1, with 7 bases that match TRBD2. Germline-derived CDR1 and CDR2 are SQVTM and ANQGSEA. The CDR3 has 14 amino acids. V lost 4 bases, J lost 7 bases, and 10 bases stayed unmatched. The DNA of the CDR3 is TGCAGCGTTGGGGCTAGCGGTTCTGGGAATGAGCAGTTCTTC. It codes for CSVGASGSGNEQFF.

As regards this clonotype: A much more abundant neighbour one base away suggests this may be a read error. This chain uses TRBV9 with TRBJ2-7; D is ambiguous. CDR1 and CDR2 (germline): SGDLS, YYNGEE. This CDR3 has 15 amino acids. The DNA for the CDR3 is TGTACCAGCAGCCCAAGGTCCTCGTCCCTCTACGAGCAGTACTTC. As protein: CTSSPRSSSLYEQYF.

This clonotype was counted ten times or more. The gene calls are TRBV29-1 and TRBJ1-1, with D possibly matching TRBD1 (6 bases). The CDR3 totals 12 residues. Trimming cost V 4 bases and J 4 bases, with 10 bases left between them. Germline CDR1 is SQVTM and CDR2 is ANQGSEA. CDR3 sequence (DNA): TGCAGCGTTGCAGGGGCTGGCACTGAAGCTTTCTTT. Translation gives CSVAGAGTEAFF.

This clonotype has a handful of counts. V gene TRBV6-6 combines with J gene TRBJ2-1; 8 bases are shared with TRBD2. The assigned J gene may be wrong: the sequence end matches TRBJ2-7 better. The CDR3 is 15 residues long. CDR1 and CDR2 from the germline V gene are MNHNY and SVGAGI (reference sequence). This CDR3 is CASRMSGGPYNEQYF. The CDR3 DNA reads TGTGCCAGCAGGATGAGCGGGGGACCCTACAATGAGCAGTACTTC.

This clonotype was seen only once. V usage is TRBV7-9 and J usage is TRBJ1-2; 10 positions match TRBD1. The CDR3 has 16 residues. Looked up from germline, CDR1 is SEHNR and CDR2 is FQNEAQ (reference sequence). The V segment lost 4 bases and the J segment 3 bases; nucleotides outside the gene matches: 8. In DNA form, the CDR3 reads TGTGCCAGCAGCTCCGGACAGGGGGTTGGGGACTATGGCTACACCTTC. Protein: CASSSGQGVGDYGYTF.

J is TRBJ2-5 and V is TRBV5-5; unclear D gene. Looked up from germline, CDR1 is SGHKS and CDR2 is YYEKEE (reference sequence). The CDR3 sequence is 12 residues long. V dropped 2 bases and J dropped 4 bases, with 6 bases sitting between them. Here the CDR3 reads CASSFHGETQYF. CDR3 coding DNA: TGTGCCAGCAGCTTTCACGGAGAGACCCAGTACTTC. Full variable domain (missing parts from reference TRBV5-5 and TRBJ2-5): DAGVTQSPTHLIKTRGQQVTLRCSPISGHKSVSWYQQVLGQGPQFIFQYYEKEERGRGNFPDRFSARQFPNYSSELNVNALLLGDSALYLCASSFHGETQYFGPGTRLLVL.

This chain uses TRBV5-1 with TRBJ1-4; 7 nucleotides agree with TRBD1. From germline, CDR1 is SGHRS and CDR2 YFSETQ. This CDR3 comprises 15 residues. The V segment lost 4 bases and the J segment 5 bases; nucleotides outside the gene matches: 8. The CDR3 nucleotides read TGCGCCAGCAGCCCATCCGGGACAGAAAATGAAAAACTGTTTTTT. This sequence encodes CASSPSGTENEKLFF.

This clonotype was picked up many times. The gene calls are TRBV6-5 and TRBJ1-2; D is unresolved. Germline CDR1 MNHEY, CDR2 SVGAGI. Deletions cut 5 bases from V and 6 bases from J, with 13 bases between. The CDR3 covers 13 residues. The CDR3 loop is CASSRFERNGYTF. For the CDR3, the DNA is TGTGCCAGCAGTCGATTTGAGCGGAATGGCTACACCTTC.

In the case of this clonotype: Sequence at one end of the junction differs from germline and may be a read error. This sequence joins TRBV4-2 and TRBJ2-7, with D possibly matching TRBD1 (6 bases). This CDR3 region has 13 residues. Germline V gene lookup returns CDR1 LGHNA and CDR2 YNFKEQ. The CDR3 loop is CVSSQEGGNIPYF. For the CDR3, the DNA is TGTGTCAGCAGCCAAGAAGGGGGAAACATTCCGTACTTC.

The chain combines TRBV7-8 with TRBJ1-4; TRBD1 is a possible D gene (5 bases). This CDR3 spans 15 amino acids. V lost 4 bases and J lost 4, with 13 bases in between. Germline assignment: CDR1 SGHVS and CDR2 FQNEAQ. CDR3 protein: CASSSAGTFNEKLFF. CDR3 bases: TGTGCCAGCAGCTCGGCCGGGACGTTTAATGAAAAACTGTTTTTT.

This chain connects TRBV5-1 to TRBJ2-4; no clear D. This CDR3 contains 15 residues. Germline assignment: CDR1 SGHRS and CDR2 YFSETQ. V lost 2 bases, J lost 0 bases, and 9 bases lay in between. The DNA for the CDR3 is TGCGCCAGCAGCTTTAATGGGGAAGCCAAAAACATTCAGTACTTC. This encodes CASSFNGEAKNIQYF.